This T cell receptor (beta chain) was found in a study of blood T cell repertoires in COVID-19. The study drew participants aged 18 to 89 years from some 24 US areas. Those designated as exposed participants met a COVID-19 case within 2 weeks before study entry. Some clones are missing from TCRdb's copy, which holds only in-frame ones; the method was immunoSEQ multiplex PCR. The sample gives fewer than 250,000 clones, 88% of which show up once; about 3.5% is in the top ten. This clonotype was obtained from a woman aged 25-40 years who had been exposed to COVID-19. The sequencing input was PBMCs or T cells enriched from blood (not recorded which).

The CDR3 is CASSYSRIYNEQFF. The DNA of the CDR3 is TGTGCCAGCAGTTACTCGCGGATTTACAATGAGCAGTTCTTC. This rearrangement joins TRBV6-2 or TRBV6-3 to TRBJ2-1, with D hard to call. This CDR3 has 14 amino acids. V dropped 0 bases and J dropped 4 bases, with 7 bases sitting between them. CDR1 is MNHEY, CDR2 SVGEGT, per germline.